The 31 T cell receptor beta chains listed next were all sequenced from one sample in a study of blood T cell repertoires in COVID-19. Sequencing was performed with immunoSEQ multiplex PCR; in TCRdb, only in-frame clones are kept and a portion is missing. The sample comprises 390,000 or so clones, about nine tenths of which are singletons, and 1.4% to 1.5% rests with the top ten. The sequenced sample was peripheral blood. The receptors shown here come from a woman in her 30s with active or convalescent COVID-19.

The rearrangement joins TRBV15 to TRBJ1-3; D possibly corresponds to TRBD1 (6 bases). Per the germline V gene, CDR1 is LNHNV and CDR2 is YYDKDF (reference sequence). The CDR3 consists of 15 residues. V lost 5 bases and J 1 base, leaving 12 bases between the germline ends. The CDR3 DNA sequence: TGTGCCACCAGCGCCCGGGGGGCATCTGGAAACACCATATATTTT. This translates into CATSARGASGNTIYF.

V and J are TRBV4-2 and TRBJ1-6; D is perhaps TRBD1 (6 bases). This CDR3 comprises 15 residues. Trimming took off 0 bases at V and 10 bases at J, with 13 bases between the two ends. Per the germline V gene, CDR1 is LGHNA and CDR2 is YNFKEQ. DNA for the CDR3: TGTGCCAGCAGCCAAGATTTGTCGGGGGGCTCACCCCTCCACTTT. This sequence encodes CASSQDLSGGSPLHF.

The V call is TRBV19, the J call TRBJ1-1, with D possibly matching TRBD1 (6 bases). Germline values: CDR1 LNHDA, CDR2 SQIVND (reference sequence). V dropped 9 bases and J dropped 5 bases, with 16 bases sitting between them. The CDR3 runs 13 residues. CDR3 DNA sequence: TGTGCCAGCGGAGCTTGGGGGCGAACTGAAGCTTTCTTT. Amino acids: CASGAWGRTEAFF.

The chain uses TRBV21-1 and TRBJ1-6; the table's TRBD1 call for D was not verified on the DNA. TRBV21-1 is listed as a pseudogene. The CDR3 covers 15 residues. The CDR3 loop is CASSRRDRNNSPLHF. CDR3 nucleotides: TGTGCCAGCAGCAGGCGGGACAGAAATAATTCACCCCTCCACTTT.

This sequence joins TRBV6-5 and TRBJ1-2; no reliable D call. The CDR3 contains 13 residues. Germline V lookup: CDR1 MNHEY, CDR2 SVGAGI. Between the trimmed V and J ends, which lost 6 bases and 8 bases, there was a span of 16 bases. The CDR3 bases are TGTGCCAGCAGAGGTACGGGAAGGGAGGGCTACACCTTC. Protein sequence: CASRGTGREGYTF.

This clone appeared once. This chain connects TRBV19 to TRBJ1-5; no reliable D call. The CDR3 runs to 15 residues. V was shortened by 6 bases and J by 5 bases, with 17 bases between the two germline ends. Per germline, CDR1 LNHDA and CDR2 SQIVND (reference sequence). In DNA, the CDR3 is TGTGCCAGTAGGTCTAGGCGGGGAGGCGATCAGCCCCAGCATTTT. Its protein is CASRSRRGGDQPQHF. The variable domain in full, with the rest retrieved from reference TRBV19 and TRBJ1-5, is DGGITQSPKYLFRKEGQNVTLSCEQNLNHDAMYWYRQDPGQGLRLIYYSQIVNDFQKGDIAEGYSVSREKKESFPLTVTSAQKNPTAFYLCASRSRRGGDQPQHFGDGTRLSIL.

The CDR3 region has the DNA TGTGCCAGCAGCTCGGGCCGGGGGGGTGAAAAACTGTTTTTT. Translation gives CASSSGRGGEKLFF. V usage is TRBV5-8 and J usage is TRBJ1-4; possibly TRBD1 for D (5 bases). V was pared by 3 bases and J by 7 bases, with 13 bases between. CDR1 and CDR2 (germline): SGHTS, YDEGEE. This CDR3 region has 14 residues.

This chain uses TRBV21-1 with TRBJ2-7; the table's D call of TRBD2 was not tested on the DNA. TRBV21-1 is recorded as a pseudogene. This CDR3 is 19 amino acids long. CDR3 coding DNA: TGTGCCAGCAGCGCGCCGGGACTAGCGGGCCGCTTTACCACCTACGAGCAGTACTTC. Amino acid sequence: CASSAPGLAGRFTTYEQYF.

V gene TRBV18 combines with J gene TRBJ1-4; maybe TRBD1 (5 bases). CDR1 and CDR2 (germline): KGHSH, LQKENI. The CDR3 has 14 residues. V was cut by 2 bases and J by 5 bases, with 9 bases left in between. CDR3 sequence (DNA): TGTGCCAGCTCACCAGGCGGGGGGAATGAAAAACTGTTTTTT. It is translated as CASSPGGGNEKLFF.

The V gene is TRBV6-5, the J gene TRBJ1-4; a weak D match, TRBD1 (5 bases). The CDR3 has 14 residues. The germline CDR1 and CDR2 sequences are MNHEY and SVGAGI. The germline V and J ends were trimmed by 6 bases and 8 bases, with 16 bases remaining between them. The CDR3 DNA follows: TGTGCCAGCAGCGACCCCCAGGAGGGGGAAAAACTGTTTTTT. Translation: CASSDPQEGEKLFF.

The chain carries TRBV19 and TRBJ1-2; no definite D call. The CDR3 has 12 residues. CDR1 is LNHDA and CDR2 is SQIVND in the germline V gene (reference sequence). The V end was cut by 1 base, the J end by 7 bases, with 7 bases between. CDR3 protein: CASSIGQAGYTF. CDR3 coding DNA: TGTGCCAGTAGTATAGGGCAGGCTGGCTACACCTTC.

The rearrangement uses TRBV5-4 and TRBJ1-6; D gene ambiguous. The CDR3 loop spans 13 amino acids. From germline, CDR1 is SGHNT and CDR2 YYREEE (reference sequence). With 2 bases removed from V and 7 bases from J, the gap between germline ends came to 7 bases. CDR3 coding DNA: TGTGCCAGCAGCTTTATGGAGAATTCACCCCTCCACTTT. It codes for CASSFMENSPLHF.

This clone was observed a single time. The V call is TRBV6-5, the J call TRBJ1-4; D unclear. Germline V gene sequence: CDR1 MNHEY, CDR2 SVGAGI. Trimming pared 6 bases from V and 5 bases from J, leaving 13 bases between. The CDR3 totals 14 residues. In DNA, the CDR3 is TGTGCCAGCAGCCGATCACGGGAAAATGAAAAACTGTTTTTT. It codes for CASSRSRENEKLFF.

V usage is TRBV20-1 and J usage is TRBJ1-2, with unresolved D. V gave up 3 bases and J gave up 6 bases, with 8 bases separating them. The CDR3 runs to 11 residues. CDR1 and CDR2 (germline): DFQATT, SNEGSKA (reference sequence). The CDR3 region is CSARRENGYTF. CDR3 sequence (DNA): TGCAGTGCTAGGAGGGAGAATGGCTACACCTTC.

The chain has TRBV7-9 and TRBJ1-4; D is ambiguous. CDR1 is SEHNR, CDR2 FQNEAQ, per germline (reference sequence). The CDR3 sequence is 17 residues long. Trimming stripped 4 bases from V and 4 bases from J, with 19 bases between. The CDR3 reads CASSSSIRGEGNEKLFF. CDR3 nucleotide sequence: TGTGCCAGCAGCTCGAGCATTCGTGGGGAGGGTAATGAAAAACTGTTTTTT.

The chain is built from TRBV14 and TRBJ2-3; TRBD2 might be the D (7 bases). Trimming stripped 4 bases from V and 0 bases from J, with 35 bases between. CDR1 and CDR2 from the germline V gene are SGHDN and FVKESK. There are 23 residues in the CDR3. As DNA, the CDR3 is TGTGCCAGCAGCCTTCACCCTCTGAGGGGGGGGGCCAACTACTCCCCTAGCACAGATACGCAGTATTTT. This codes for CASSLHPLRGGANYSPSTDTQYF.

This clone came up a few times. This chain joins TRBV11-2 and TRBJ2-7; 8 bases agree with TRBD2. The V and J ends lost 2 bases and 3 bases, in that order; junction bases with no gene match: 3. The CDR3 totals 14 residues. The germline V gene has CDR1 SGHAT and CDR2 FQNNGV. This CDR3 reads CASSLLAGLYEQYF. In nucleotides, the CDR3 is TGTGCCAGCAGCTTACTAGCGGGCCTCTACGAGCAGTACTTC.

V gene TRBV7-6 combines with J gene TRBJ2-2, with TRBD1 matching over 8 bases. Trimming took 5 bases from V and 2 from J; bases not matched to a gene: 7. This CDR3 is built from 16 residues. The germline V gene encodes CDR1 SGHVS and CDR2 FNYEAQ. CDR3 region: CASSLFGTGNTGELFF. In DNA form, the CDR3 reads TGTGCCAGCAGCCTCTTCGGGACAGGAAACACCGGGGAGCTGTTTTTT. Using reference TRBV7-6 and TRBJ2-2 for the parts outside the CDR3, the full variable domain is GAGVSQSPRYKVTKRGQDVALRCDPISGHVSLYWYRQALGQGPEFLTYFNYEAQQDKSGLPNDRFSAERPEGSISTLTIQRTEQRDSAMYRCASSLFGTGNTGELFFGEGSRLTVL.

The chain has TRBV7-2 and TRBJ2-5; 12 bases match TRBD2. After removal of 1 base from V and 1 base from J, the junction contained 4 bases not matched to a gene. The germline CDR1 and CDR2 sequences are SGHTA and FQGNSA. The CDR3 runs 17 residues. The CDR3 sequence: CASSLGLAGGTQETQYF. Here the CDR3 DNA reads TGTGCCAGCAGCTTAGGGCTAGCGGGAGGGACCCAAGAGACCCAGTACTTC.

The J gene is TRBJ1-6, the V gene TRBV20-1; D is undetermined. There are 12 residues in the CDR3. Deletions cut 3 bases from V and 12 bases from J, with 12 bases between. Germline lookup yields CDR1 DFQATT and CDR2 SNEGSKA (reference sequence). The CDR3 protein is CSASYSGGPLHF. The CDR3 DNA follows: TGCAGTGCTAGTTACAGCGGCGGACCCCTCCACTTT.

This clone was observed a few times. The chain recombines TRBV6-6 with TRBJ1-1; no clear D gene. Trimming left V 6 bases short and J 1 base short, with 9 bases between. The CDR3 extends over 13 amino acids. Germline CDR1 and CDR2: MNHNY and SVGAGI (reference sequence). The CDR3 reads CASSQGGNTEAFF. The CDR3 nucleotides read TGTGCCAGCAGCCAAGGAGGGAACACTGAAGCTTTCTTT.

The genes are TRBV28 and TRBJ2-5; D is perhaps TRBD1 (7 bases). Germline assignment: CDR1 MDHEN and CDR2 SYDVKM. Trimming left V 7 bases short and J 4 bases short, with 19 bases between. The CDR3 loop spans 15 amino acids. CDR3 DNA: TGTGCCAGCACGAATGGCGGGACAGCGGGAGAGACCCAGTACTTC. Translated, it gives CASTNGGTAGETQYF. Full variable domain (missing parts from reference TRBV28 and TRBJ2-5): DVKVTQSSRYLVKRTGEKVFLECVQDMDHENMFWYRQDPGLGLRLIYFSYDVKMKEKGDIPEGYSVSREKKERFSLILESASTNQTSMYLCASTNGGTAGETQYFGPGTRLLVL.

The count of this clone is one. This chain joins TRBV7-8 and TRBJ2-1; 8 nucleotides match TRBD2. Germline lookup yields CDR1 SGHVS and CDR2 FQNEAQ. Trimming at V came to 5 bases and at J to 4 bases, leaving 7 bases not matched to a gene. The CDR3 contains 15 residues. CDR3 bases: TGTGCCAGCAGCCAGGCGGGGGGACGTTACAATGAGCAGTTCTTC. Its translation is CASSQAGGRYNEQFF. Combining the CDR3 with reference TRBV7-8 and TRBJ2-1 gives the whole variable domain GAGVSQSPRYKVAKRGQDVALRCDPISGHVSLFWYQQALGQGPEFLTYFQNEAQLDKSGLPSDRFFAERPEGSVSTLKIQRTQQEDSAVYLCASSQAGGRYNEQFFGPGTRLTVL.

The rearrangement links TRBV5-1 to TRBJ2-1; perhaps TRBD2 as D (6 bases). CDR1 and CDR2 from the germline V gene are SGHRS and YFSETQ. Trimming removed 4 bases from V and 5 bases from J, with 19 bases in between. The CDR3 contains 16 residues. The CDR3 DNA is TGCGCCAGCAGCCAAGGACCGGGACTGGCTAACAATGAGCAGTTCTTC. The encoded protein is CASSQGPGLANNEQFF. The full variable domain, its missing parts supplied by reference TRBV5-1 and TRBJ2-1, is KAGVTQTPRYLIKTRGQQVTLSCSPISGHRSVSWYQQTPGQGLQFLFEYFSETQRNKGNFPGRFSGRQFSNSRSEMNVSTLELGDSALYLCASSQGPGLANNEQFFGPGTRLTVL.

V is TRBV18 and J is TRBJ1-2, with 7 bases lining up with TRBD1. This CDR3 is 15 amino acids long. CDR1 is KGHSH and CDR2 is LQKENI in the germline V gene. Trimming at V came to 3 bases and at J to 5 bases, leaving 9 bases not matched to a gene. The CDR3 reads CASSPTGQGGYGYTF. Here the CDR3 DNA reads TGTGCCAGCTCACCGACAGGGCAGGGGGGTTATGGCTACACCTTC. The whole variable domain, filled in from reference TRBV18 and TRBJ1-2, reads NAGVMQNPRHLVRRRGQEARLRCSPMKGHSHVYWYRQLPEEGLKFMVYLQKENIIDESGMPKERFSAEFPKEGPSILRIQQVVRGDSAAYFCASSPTGQGGYGYTFGSGTRLTVV.

The rearrangement uses TRBV29-1 and TRBJ1-5; the D is unclear. Germline CDR1 reads SQVTM; CDR2 reads ANQGSEA. Trimming took off 6 bases at V and 4 bases at J, with 13 bases between the two ends. There are 13 residues in the CDR3. The CDR3 DNA follows: TGCAGCGTCCTCGACAATATGAATCAGCCCCAGCATTTT. Its protein is CSVLDNMNQPQHF.

This rearrangement joins TRBV6-5 to TRBJ2-7; the D gene is possibly TRBD1 (5 bases). This CDR3 region has 13 residues. V was trimmed by 0 bases and J by 4 bases, leaving 7 bases between them. The germline V gene has CDR1 MNHEY and CDR2 SVGAGI. CDR3 sequence: CASSYSKGYEQYF. CDR3 coding DNA: TGTGCCAGCAGTTACTCGAAGGGGTACGAGCAGTACTTC.

This sequence joins TRBV11-3 and TRBJ1-3; possible D gene TRBD1, 6 bases. The V and J ends lost 5 bases and 0 bases respectively, with 17 bases between them. Germline V CDR1 and CDR2: SGHNT, YENEEA. The CDR3 extends over 17 amino acids. The chain's CDR3 is CASSREGHWASGNTIYF. CDR3 nucleotide sequence: TGTGCCAGCAGCCGGGAGGGACATTGGGCCTCTGGAAACACCATATATTTT.

The chain uses TRBV29-1 and TRBJ1-1; D not resolved. CDR3 length: 14 residues. V lost 6 bases to trimming and J lost 0 bases, with 14 bases between them. Germline V gene data show CDR1 as SQVTM and CDR2 as ANQGSEA. This CDR3 is CSVDSRNMNTEAFF. The CDR3 nucleotides are TGCAGCGTCGATTCTCGCAACATGAACACTGAAGCTTTCTTT.

This rearrangement joins TRBV19 to TRBJ2-7, with D possibly being TRBD2 (5 bases). The germline CDR1 and CDR2 sequences are LNHDA and SQIVND (reference sequence). V dropped 6 bases and J dropped 3 bases, with 12 bases sitting between them. There are 13 residues in the CDR3. The CDR3 sequence: CASREVPGYEQYF. As DNA, the CDR3 is TGTGCCAGTAGGGAGGTTCCGGGCTACGAGCAGTACTTC. Full variable domain (outside the CDR3, taken from reference TRBV19 and TRBJ2-7): DGGITQSPKYLFRKEGQNVTLSCEQNLNHDAMYWYRQDPGQGLRLIYYSQIVNDFQKGDIAEGYSVSREKKESFPLTVTSAQKNPTAFYLCASREVPGYEQYFGPGTRLTVT.

The chain has TRBV11-2 and TRBJ2-7, with 10 bases lining up with TRBD2. J gave up 7 bases and V 1 base, and 7 bases lay outside the gene matches. CDR1 is SGHAT, CDR2 FQNNGV, per germline. The CDR3 spans 15 residues. The CDR3 loop is CASSLALAGVGEQYF. Here the CDR3 DNA reads TGTGCCAGCAGCTTAGCCCTAGCGGGAGTGGGGGAGCAGTACTTC.